The present T cell receptor (beta chain) was sequenced within a study of cytomegalovirus exposure and HLA in healthy donors. Trimming at V came to 5 bases and at J to 2 bases, leaving 3 bases not matched to a gene. CDR3 length equals 13 residues. Germline-derived CDR1 and CDR2 are SGHAT and FQNNGV. Sequenced by immunoSEQ multiplex PCR; TCRdb stores in-frame clones only, minus some. Among tens of thousands of clones listed, approximately 90% were seen once. The sequenced material came from PBMCs. The sequence derives from a man between 18 and 35 years old in good health and CMV-seronegative. This chain connects TRBV11-2 to TRBJ2-7; 7 bases line up with TRBD1. CDR3 nucleotides: TGTGCCAGCAGCCGGGACAGACCCTACGAGCAGTACTTC. Translating it yields CASSRDRPYEQYF.